The rows below give T cell receptor beta chains drawn from one sample of a study of blood T cell repertoires in COVID-19. Assay: immunoSEQ multiplex PCR; the TCRdb copy retains only in-frame clones and omits some. The profile covers some 62,000 clones, with approximately 90% appearing a single time and 1.3% taken by the ten largest. Sequencing was performed on peripheral blood. These receptors all come from a woman aged 80 or over with acute or convalescent COVID-19. CDR3s include the opening cysteine and the closing phenylalanine or tryptophan. D genes are given only for firm matches. Clone size is given for some rows only: seen once, a few or many times, or a class if the clone is expanded.

D: TRBD2
J: TRBJ2-3
size: .
V: TRBV10-3
CDR3: CAISGRTSGGAVTDTQYF
DNA: TGTGCCATCAGTGGTAGGACTAGCGGGGGGGCGGTCACAGATACGCAGTATTTT

D: .
J: TRBJ2-6
size: few
V: TRBV7-2
CDR3: CASSLGPQGWANVLTF
DNA: TGTGCCAGCAGCTTAGGTCCTCAGGGCTGGGCCAACGTCCTGACTTTC

D: .
J: TRBJ1-1
size: .
V: TRBV5-8
CDR3: CASSPLGEGPEAFF
DNA: TGTGCCAGCAGCCCTTTGGGGGAGGGCCCCGAAGCTTTCTTT

D: TRBD1
J: TRBJ2-6
size: .
V: TRBV19
CDR3: CATSNRGYSGANVLTF
DNA: TGTGCCACGTCGAACAGGGGATACTCTGGGGCCAACGTCCTGACTTTC

D: .
J: TRBJ2-1
size: .
V: TRBV7-9
CDR3: CASSLTTASSYYNEQFF
DNA: TGTGCCAGCAGCTTAACGACAGCGTCCTCCTACTACAATGAGCAGTTCTTC

D: .
J: TRBJ1-1
size: .
V: TRBV3-1/TRBV3-2
CDR3: CASSQVRGTEAFF
DNA: TGTGCCAGCAGCCAAGTCCGGGGCACTGAAGCTTTCTTT

D: TRBD2
J: TRBJ2-3
size: once
V: TRBV19
CDR3: CASTSGRLDTQYF
DNA: TGTGCCAGTACTAGCGGGAGACTAGATACGCAGTATTTT

D: TRBD1
J: TRBJ1-2
size: .
V: TRBV12-5
CDR3: CASGDSQGALRHGYTF
DNA: TGTGCTAGTGGCGACTCTCAGGGGGCGCTTAGACATGGCTACACCTTC

D: .
J: TRBJ1-1
size: .
V: TRBV29-1
CDR3: CSSVSWGGTEAFF
DNA: TGCAGCTCCGTGTCCTGGGGGGGCACTGAAGCTTTCTTT

D: TRBD2
J: TRBJ2-3
size: .
V: TRBV10-3
CDR3: CATSGGGAGDTQYF
DNA: TGTGCCACCAGCGGCGGGGGGGCCGGAGATACGCAGTATTTT

D: TRBD2
J: TRBJ2-7
size: .
V: TRBV6-5
CDR3: CASRSSSGRAWEQYF
DNA: TGTGCCAGCAGGTCTAGCAGCGGGAGGGCCTGGGAGCAGTACTTC

D: .
J: TRBJ2-7
size: .
V: TRBV5-1
CDR3: CASSLATGNLHEQYF
DNA: TGCGCCAGCAGCTTGGCAACAGGGAATCTGCACGAGCAGTACTTC

D: .
J: TRBJ1-1
size: .
V: TRBV7-9
CDR3: CASSLSLGDTEAFF
DNA: TGTGCCAGCAGCTTATCCCTTGGAGACACTGAAGCTTTCTTT

D: .
J: TRBJ2-1
size: once
V: TRBV5-1
CDR3: CASSLVGGGSSSSYNEQFF
DNA: TGCGCCAGCAGCTTGGTGGGGGGAGGCTCCTCCAGCTCCTACAATGAGCAGTTCTTC

D: .
J: TRBJ1-1
size: .
V: TRBV19
CDR3: CASSLPGRGITEAFF
DNA: TGTGCCAGTAGTCTCCCGGGGAGGGGGATAACTGAAGCTTTCTTT

D: .
J: TRBJ2-6
size: few
V: TRBV7-2
CDR3: CASSPSRVSGANVLTF
DNA: TGTGCCAGCAGCCCATCCAGGGTCTCTGGGGCCAACGTCCTGACTTTC

D: .
J: TRBJ2-1
size: .
V: TRBV10-1
CDR3: CASSTGIGNEQFF
DNA: TGCGCCAGCAGTACAGGTATAGGGAATGAGCAGTTCTTC

D: TRBD2
J: TRBJ2-2
size: .
V: TRBV10-3
CDR3: CAISWTSENTGELFF
DNA: TGTGCCATCAGTTGGACTAGCGAGAACACCGGGGAGCTGTTTTTT

D: .
J: TRBJ1-1
size: .
V: TRBV6-5
CDR3: CASSRGLRNTEAFF
DNA: TGTGCCAGCAGCCGGGGACTGAGGAACACTGAAGCTTTCTTT

D: TRBD2
J: TRBJ2-3
size: few
V: TRBV28
CDR3: CASSTPLGLADTDTQYF
DNA: TGTGCCAGCAGTACCCCCCTCGGGCTAGCGGACACAGATACGCAGTATTTT

D: .
J: TRBJ1-2
size: .
V: TRBV19
CDR3: CASIPHGRARHGYTF
DNA: TGTGCCAGTATCCCTCACGGGCGGGCCCGGCATGGCTACACCTTC

D: .
J: TRBJ2-3
size: .
V: TRBV18
CDR3: CASSPPAQNTDTQYF
DNA: TGTGCCAGCTCACCACCGGCTCAGAACACAGATACGCAGTATTTT

D: TRBD1
J: TRBJ1-3
size: .
V: TRBV4-1
CDR3: CASSLRQGEGNTIYF
DNA: TGCGCCAGCAGCCTCAGACAGGGAGAGGGAAACACCATATATTTT

D: .
J: TRBJ2-1
size: .
V: TRBV29-1
CDR3: CSVEERSSYNEQFF
DNA: TGCAGCGTTGAAGAGCGGAGCTCCTACAATGAGCAGTTCTTC

D: TRBD1
J: TRBJ1-2
size: .
V: TRBV4-1
CDR3: CASSQQPRGRGESGYTF
DNA: TGCGCCAGCAGCCAACAGCCGCGGGGCAGGGGGGAGAGTGGCTACACCTTC

D: TRBD2
J: TRBJ2-7
size: .
V: TRBV7-9
CDR3: CASSTSGREQYF
DNA: TGTGCCAGCAGCACTAGCGGGAGGGAGCAGTACTTC

D: .
J: TRBJ1-5
size: .
V: TRBV28
CDR3: CASRSDSPGNQPQHF
DNA: TGTGCCAGCAGATCTGACAGCCCTGGCAATCAGCCCCAGCATTTT

D: .
J: TRBJ1-2
size: .
V: TRBV11-2
CDR3: CASSPEHGEVYTF
DNA: TGTGCCAGCAGCCCCGAACACGGGGAAGTCTACACCTTC

D: .
J: TRBJ2-7
size: .
V: TRBV18
CDR3: CASSPSVGGEQYF
DNA: TGTGCCAGCTCCCCCAGCGTGGGTGGGGAGCAGTACTTC

D: TRBD2
J: TRBJ2-1
size: few
V: TRBV11-3
CDR3: CASSEGLAGGQPHEQFF
DNA: TGTGCCAGCAGCGAGGGACTAGCGGGAGGTCAGCCCCATGAGCAGTTCTTC

D: TRBD1
J: TRBJ2-5
size: .
V: TRBV10-3
CDR3: CAIRGQGSASQETQYF
DNA: TGTGCCATCAGGGGACAGGGGTCCGCCAGCCAAGAGACCCAGTACTTC

D: .
J: TRBJ2-2
size: .
V: TRBV5-5
CDR3: CASSNPGLTGELFF
DNA: TGTGCCAGCAGCAACCCCGGACTTACCGGGGAGCTGTTTTTT

D: .
J: TRBJ1-6
size: .
V: TRBV19
CDR3: CASSIVDGGNSPLHF
DNA: TGTGCCAGTAGTATAGTGGACGGGGGTAATTCACCCCTCCACTTT

D: TRBD2
J: TRBJ2-7
size: .
V: TRBV7-3
CDR3: CASSPFSGGSYEQYF
DNA: TGTGCCAGCAGCCCTTTTAGCGGGGGATCATACGAGCAGTACTTC

D: .
J: TRBJ1-2
size: .
V: TRBV6-5
CDR3: CASSRGGYTF
DNA: TGTGCCAGCAGTAGGGGAGGCTACACCTTC

D: .
J: TRBJ1-1
size: .
V: TRBV29-1
CDR3: CSVDEGVAFF
DNA: TGCAGCGTTGACGAGGGTGTAGCTTTCTTT

D: .
J: TRBJ2-7
size: .
V: TRBV7-8
CDR3: CASSLGRAYEQYF
DNA: TGTGCCAGCAGCTTAGGCAGGGCCTACGAGCAGTACTTC

D: TRBD1
J: TRBJ1-5
size: once
V: TRBV7-8
CDR3: CASSSPHRAGGVNQPQHF
DNA: TGTGCCAGCAGCTCCCCCCATCGGGCAGGGGGAGTAAATCAGCCCCAGCATTTT

D: .
J: TRBJ1-1
size: few
V: TRBV5-6
CDR3: CASSLVAENTEAFF
DNA: TGTGCCAGCAGCTTGGTGGCAGAGAACACTGAAGCTTTCTTT

D: TRBD2
J: TRBJ2-2
size: .
V: TRBV5-1
CDR3: CASSLEGGAGELFF
DNA: TGCGCCAGCAGCTTGGAGGGAGGGGCCGGGGAGCTGTTTTTT

D: TRBD1
J: TRBJ2-1
size: .
V: TRBV5-1
CDR3: CASSLVDRENEQFF
DNA: TGCGCCAGCAGCTTGGTGGACAGGGAGAATGAGCAGTTCTTC

D: TRBD2
J: TRBJ2-2
size: .
V: TRBV7-2
CDR3: CASMPGRDTGELFF
DNA: TGTGCCAGCATGCCAGGGAGGGACACCGGGGAGCTGTTTTTT

D: TRBD2
J: TRBJ2-5
size: .
V: TRBV2
CDR3: CASSEGSSGGLETQYF
DNA: TGTGCCAGCAGTGAAGGCTCTAGCGGGGGCCTGGAGACCCAGTACTTC

D: TRBD1
J: TRBJ1-6
size: .
V: TRBV3-1/TRBV3-2
CDR3: CASSRGQVVSSPLHF
DNA: TGTGCCAGCAGCCGGGGACAGGTTGTAAGTTCACCCCTCCACTTT

D: .
J: TRBJ2-2
size: once
V: TRBV7-3
CDR3: CASSLKASRATGELFF
DNA: TGTGCCAGCAGCTTAAAGGCATCCAGGGCGACCGGGGAGCTGTTTTTT

D: TRBD1
J: TRBJ2-7
size: .
V: TRBV30
CDR3: CAWSRQGSYEQYF
DNA: TGTGCCTGGAGCCGACAGGGCTCCTACGAGCAGTACTTC

D: .
J: TRBJ1-6
size: .
V: TRBV6-4
CDR3: CASRLQGRGSNSPLHF
DNA: TGTGCCAGCAGATTACAGGGTCGGGGTAGCAATTCACCCCTCCACTTT

D: TRBD1
J: TRBJ2-1
size: .
V: TRBV5-1
CDR3: CASSSDAPGQGNEQFF
DNA: TGCGCCAGCAGCTCGGATGCCCCGGGACAGGGGAATGAGCAGTTCTTC

D: .
J: TRBJ1-1
size: few
V: TRBV5-1
CDR3: CASSFQGGSHEAFF
DNA: TGCGCCAGCAGCTTCCAAGGCGGATCCCATGAAGCTTTCTTT

D: TRBD2
J: TRBJ2-5
size: .
V: TRBV7-3
CDR3: CASSLTPSGSGGETQYF
DNA: TGTGCCAGCAGCTTAACGCCTAGCGGGTCGGGCGGCGAGACCCAGTACTTC